The sequence of this T cell receptor beta chain was determined in a study of vaccination effects on CD4 cells after COVID-19. Looking at the study overall: Post-vaccine samples followed the second dose by a median of 72 days. Study results and caveats: Only a few convalescent patients and no early post-infection timepoints featured in the study. Common cold coronavirus cross-reactivity was shown by only 1 of 255 vaccine-induced clones in healthy vaccinees.

Concerning this clone itself: Its antigen is unknown.

Sequencing was preceded by expansion of antigen-specific CD4+ T cells with viral peptide pools in the ViraFEST assay. Following a roughly eleven-day culture, CD4+ T cells were purified. BNT162b2 vaccine or mRNA-1273 vaccine was given to participants in two doses. IL-2 medium supplanted half the medium on days 3 and 7. This CDR3 has 12 amino acids. The method was immunoSEQ multiplex PCR; TCRdb's version includes in-frame clones alone and lacks a portion of them. This repertoire shows some 74,000 clones, about 80% found once; its top ten account for more than 1%. The chain links TRBV12-3 or TRBV12-4 to TRBJ1-1; perhaps TRBD1 as D (5 bases). This TCR came from a human donor who received a COVID-19 vaccine. The sequenced sample was CD4+ T cells from PBMCs cultured with HCoV-229E spike peptides, obtained after COVID-19 vaccination. CDR3 region: CVSEGYNTEAFF. In nucleotides, the CDR3 is TGTGTGTCCGAGGGGTATAACACTGAAGCTTTCTTT.